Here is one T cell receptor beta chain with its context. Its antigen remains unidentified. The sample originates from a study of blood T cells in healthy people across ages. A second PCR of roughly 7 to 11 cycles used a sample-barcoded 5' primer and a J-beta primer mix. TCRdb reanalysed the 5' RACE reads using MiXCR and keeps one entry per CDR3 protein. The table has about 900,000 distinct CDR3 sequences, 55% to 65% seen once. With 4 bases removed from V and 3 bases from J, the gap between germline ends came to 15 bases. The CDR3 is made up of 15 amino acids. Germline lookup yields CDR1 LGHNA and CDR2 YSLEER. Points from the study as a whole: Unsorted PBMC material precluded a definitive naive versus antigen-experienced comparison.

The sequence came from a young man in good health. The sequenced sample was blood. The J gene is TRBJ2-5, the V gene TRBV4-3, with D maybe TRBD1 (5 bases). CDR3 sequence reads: CASSPNLKQEETQYF. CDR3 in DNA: TGCGCCAGCAGCCCGAACCTCAAACAGGAAGAGACCCAGTACTTC.